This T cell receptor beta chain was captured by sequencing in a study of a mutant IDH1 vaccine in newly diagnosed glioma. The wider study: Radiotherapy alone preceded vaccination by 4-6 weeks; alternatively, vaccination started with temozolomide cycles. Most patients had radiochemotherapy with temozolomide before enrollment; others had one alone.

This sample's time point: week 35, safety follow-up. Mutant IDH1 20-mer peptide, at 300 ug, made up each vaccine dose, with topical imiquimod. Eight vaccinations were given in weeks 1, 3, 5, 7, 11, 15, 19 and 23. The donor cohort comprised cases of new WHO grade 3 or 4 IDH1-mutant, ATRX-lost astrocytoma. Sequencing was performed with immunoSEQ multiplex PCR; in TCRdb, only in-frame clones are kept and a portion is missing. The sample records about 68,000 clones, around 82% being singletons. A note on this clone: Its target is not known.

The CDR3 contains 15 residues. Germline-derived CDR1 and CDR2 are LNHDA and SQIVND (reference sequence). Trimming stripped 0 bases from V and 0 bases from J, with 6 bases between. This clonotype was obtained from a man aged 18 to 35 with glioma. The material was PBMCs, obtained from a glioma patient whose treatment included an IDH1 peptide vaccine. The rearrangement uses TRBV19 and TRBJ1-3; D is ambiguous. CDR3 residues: CASSIDKDSGNTIYF. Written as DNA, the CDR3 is TGTGCCAGTAGTATAGATAAAGACTCTGGAAACACCATATATTTT.